These 28 T cell receptor beta chains share one sample of origin, sequenced in a study of response to subunit inactivated influenza vaccine. Via MiXCR, TCRdb re-called the RT-PCR reads, giving one row per CDR3 protein. The sample consists of hundreds of thousands of distinct CDR3 sequences, 14% of them appearing once. The sample in question was PBMCs from blood, obtained 14 to 15 days before vaccination. These receptors were obtained from a man aged 45-65 years who received an inactivated influenza vaccine.

This clonotype was found a few times. The rearrangement uses TRBV14 and TRBJ1-2; the match to TRBD1 covers 7 bases. The CDR3 loop spans 17 amino acids. Germline V CDR1 and CDR2: SGHDN, FVKESK. With 0 bases clipped from V and 3 bases from J, the junction kept 10 bases outside the gene matches. CDR3 amino acids: CASSQDRRSRGDYGYTF. The CDR3 bases are TGTGCCAGCAGCCAAGATCGTAGAAGCAGGGGGGACTATGGCTACACCTTC. The full variable domain, completed using reference TRBV14 and TRBJ1-2, is EAGVTQFPSHSVIEKGQTVTLRCDPISGHDNLYWYRRVMGKEIKFLLHFVKESKQDESGMPNNRFLAERTGGTYSTLKVQPAELEDSGVYFCASSQDRRSRGDYGYTFGSGTRLTVV.

This clonotype turned up a few times. This chain joins TRBV12-3 or TRBV12-4 and TRBJ2-7; 7 nucleotides line up with TRBD2. The CDR3 is 13 residues long. V was clipped by 4 bases and J by 5 bases; unmatched bases: 5. The CDR3 protein is CASSSQTSNEQYF. The CDR3 coding sequence is TGTGCCAGCAGTTCTCAGACTAGCAACGAGCAGTACTTC.

This clonotype was seen more than once but under ten times. V is TRBV7-8 and J is TRBJ2-1; 8 bases are shared with TRBD2. Trimming removed 5 bases from V and 12 bases from J; junction bases left unmatched: 9. This CDR3 comprises 13 residues. Germline loops: CDR1 SGHVS, CDR2 FQNEAQ. CDR3 loop: CASSLERELVQFF. CDR3 nucleotide sequence: TGTGCCAGCAGCCTGGAGCGGGAGTTGGTGCAGTTCTTC.

This clonotype was counted a few times. This chain connects TRBV20-1 to TRBJ2-5, with 12 bases fitting TRBD2. The V segment lost 6 bases and the J segment 2 bases; nucleotides outside the gene matches: 7. Germline lookup yields CDR1 DFQATT and CDR2 SNEGSKA (reference sequence). The CDR3 is 15 residues long. This CDR3 reads CSANGLAGTQETQYF. The DNA of the CDR3 is TGCAGTGCCAATGGACTAGCGGGGACGCAAGAGACCCAGTACTTC.

This clonotype turned up a few times. V usage is TRBV4-2 and J usage is TRBJ2-7, with 7 bases aligning to TRBD1. The CDR3 extends over 15 amino acids. Germline V gene data show CDR1 as LGHNA and CDR2 as YNFKEQ. The J segment lost 3 bases and the V segment lost 1 base, leaving 6 bases of the junction unmatched. CDR3 sequence: CASSQGLDRFYEQYF. The CDR3 nucleotides read TGTGCCAGCAGCCAAGGGCTGGACAGGTTCTACGAGCAGTACTTC.

The rearrangement uses TRBV6-2 or TRBV6-3 and TRBJ1-1; D gene uncertain. Germline V CDR1 and CDR2: MNHEY, SVGEGT. V shed 8 bases and J shed 0 bases, with 13 bases lying between them. The CDR3 extends over 14 amino acids. CDR3 in amino acids: CASRIGVMNTEAFF. Here the CDR3 DNA reads TGTGCCAGCCGTATCGGGGTGATGAACACTGAAGCTTTCTTT.

This clonotype was recorded many times. The junction shows a germline mismatch at one end, possibly a read error. V and J are TRBV5-1 and TRBJ1-4, with 7 nucleotides matching TRBD1. Germline V gene sequence: CDR1 SGHRS, CDR2 YFSETQ. The CDR3 has 15 residues. CDR3 DNA sequence: TGTGCCAGCAGCCCCGGGACAGCCTCTAATGAAAAACTGTTTTTT. This codes for CASSPGTASNEKLFF.

The rearrangement links TRBV6-2 or TRBV6-3 to TRBJ2-7; D is perhaps TRBD2 (7 bases). Germline V gene lookup returns CDR1 MNHEY and CDR2 SVGEGT. This CDR3 region has 16 residues. Trimming took 6 bases from V and 0 from J, leaving 18 bases between them. The CDR3 DNA is TGTGCCAGCAGAATTTGGGGGGGCCAAAACTCCTACGAGCAGTACTTC. Amino acid sequence: CASRIWGGQNSYEQYF.

The rearrangement joins TRBV7-2 to TRBJ2-7; TRBD2 might be the D (5 bases). Trimming took 0 bases from V and 4 from J, leaving 13 bases between them. This CDR3 has 15 residues. Germline V gives CDR1 SGHTA, CDR2 FQGNSA. CDR3 bases: TGTGCCAGCAGCTTAGCCCCCCGGGGAAGATACGAGCAGTACTTC. This encodes CASSLAPRGRYEQYF.

This clonotype has a count of ten or more. CDR3 in DNA: TGTGCCAGCAGACCCCGACAGGTTGAAGCTTTCTTT. This encodes CASRPRQVEAFF. V usage is TRBV12-3 or TRBV12-4 and J usage is TRBJ1-1, with TRBD1 as a possible D gene (6 bases). CDR3 length: 12 amino acids. Trimming removed 6 bases at V and 7 bases at J, with 12 bases between.

This sequence joins TRBV10-3 and TRBJ2-3; maybe TRBD2 (6 bases). Germline V gene lookup returns CDR1 ENHRY and CDR2 SYGVKD. V lost 5 bases and J 5 bases, leaving 20 bases between the germline ends. There are 16 residues in the CDR3. The CDR3 DNA sequence: TGTGCCATCAGTACCCCCTGGCGGGGTGTCCTAGATACGCAGTATTTT. This gives the protein CAISTPWRGVLDTQYF.

The chain carries TRBV4-3 and TRBJ2-2; TRBD2 matches 8 bases. This CDR3 spans 16 amino acids. The J segment lost 1 base and the V segment lost 4 bases, leaving 5 bases of the junction unmatched. From germline, CDR1 is LGHNA and CDR2 YSLEER. The CDR3 sequence is CASSPVAGRNTGELFF. DNA of the CDR3: TGCGCCAGCAGCCCCGTAGCGGGACGGAACACCGGGGAGCTGTTTTTT.

V is TRBV7-9 and J is TRBJ2-1; TRBD1 agrees at 7 bases. The germline gives CDR1 SEHNR, CDR2 FQNEAQ (reference sequence). The junction had 5 bases not matched to a gene; V was cut back by 4 bases and J by 8 bases. The CDR3 covers 13 residues. CDR3 in amino acids: CASSSTGIHEQFF. In DNA, the CDR3 is TGTGCCAGCAGCTCGACAGGGATCCATGAGCAGTTCTTC.

Written as DNA, the CDR3 is TGTGCCAGCAGTAGCCCCGGTAGGGGTAACTCCTACGAGCAGTACTTC. Protein product: CASSSPGRGNSYEQYF. V and J are TRBV28 and TRBJ2-7, with D possibly TRBD1 on 5 matching bases. The CDR3 contains 16 residues. Per germline, CDR1 MDHEN and CDR2 SYDVKM. The V end lost 5 bases, the J end lost 0 bases, and 17 bases lay between the germline ends.

This clonotype has a single count. One junction end does not reproduce the germline sequence, and a read error may be involved. This rearrangement joins TRBV29-1 to TRBJ2-2; D is unresolved. Germline-derived CDR1 and CDR2 are SQVTM and ANQGSEA. CDR3 length equals 13 residues. The CDR3 nucleotides read TGCAGCGTTGACAGATCGAACACCGTGGAGCTGTTTTTC. Translating gives CSVDRSNTVELFF.

The rearrangement uses TRBV6-1 and TRBJ2-5, with D perhaps matching TRBD2 (5 bases). V gave up 6 bases and J gave up 4 bases, with 15 bases separating them. The CDR3 is 14 amino acids. Germline V gene lookup returns CDR1 MNHNS and CDR2 SASEGT. CDR3 region: CASRASGEGETQYF. The CDR3 DNA reads as TGTGCCAGCAGGGCATCGGGCGAGGGAGAGACCCAGTACTTC.

The chain has TRBV5-1 and TRBJ2-1; D remains unclear. Germline V lookup: CDR1 SGHRS, CDR2 YFSETQ. With 0 bases removed from V and 10 bases from J, the gap between germline ends came to 23 bases. The CDR3 extends over 17 amino acids. CDR3: CASSLAPFSSPLNEQFF. CDR3 bases: TGCGCCAGCAGCTTGGCCCCGTTCAGCTCCCCATTAAACGAGCAGTTCTTC.

The chain has TRBV4-2 and TRBJ2-3, with TRBD2 identical over 9 bases. CDR3 length: 15 residues. Germline V lookup: CDR1 LGHNA, CDR2 YNFKEQ. The V and J ends lost 0 bases and 4 bases, in that order; junction bases with no gene match: 2. CDR3 nucleotide sequence: TGTGCCAGCAGCCAAGACCTAGCGGGGCCAGATACGCAGTATTTT. It translates to CASSQDLAGPDTQYF.

J is TRBJ2-1 and V is TRBV15; 12 bases are shared with TRBD2. CDR3 length: 16 amino acids. CDR1 is LNHNV, CDR2 YYDKDF, per germline (reference sequence). Trimming took 3 bases from V and 8 from J; bases not matched to a gene: 8. The CDR3 sequence is CATSRSLAGGQDEQFF. CDR3 coding DNA: TGTGCCACCAGCAGGAGCCTAGCGGGGGGGCAAGATGAGCAGTTCTTC.

The CDR3 region is CASSPPQRAKNIQYF. CDR3 DNA sequence: TGTGCCAGCTCACCACCGCAGAGAGCCAAAAACATTCAGTACTTC. The chain combines TRBV18 with TRBJ2-4; D gene unclear. V lost 0 bases, J lost 0 bases, and 6 bases lay in between. The CDR3 covers 15 residues. Germline lookup yields CDR1 KGHSH and CDR2 LQKENI.

This clonotype came up a few times. The V call is TRBV4-3, the J call TRBJ2-6, with D possibly matching TRBD2 (6 bases). CDR1 LGHNA and CDR2 YSLEER come from the germline V gene. The CDR3 extends over 17 amino acids. Trimming took off 0 bases at V and 2 bases at J, with 11 bases between the two ends. The CDR3 sequence: CASSQDWGGTGANVLTF. As DNA, the CDR3 is TGCGCCAGCAGCCAAGATTGGGGAGGAACTGGGGCCAACGTCCTGACTTTC.

The V and J genes are TRBV6-5 and TRBJ1-2, with TRBD1 identical over 8 bases. Germline CDR1 is MNHEY and CDR2 is SVGAGI. Germline trimming cut 6 bases from V and 8 bases from J; bases unmatched to any gene: 17. The CDR3 is 16 residues long. The CDR3 DNA is TGTGCCAGCAGCTTCGAGTACCCAGACAGGGGTTGGGGCTACACCTTC. This translates into CASSFEYPDRGWGYTF.

This clonotype appeared many times. J is TRBJ2-7 and V is TRBV12-3 or TRBV12-4; 9 bases fit TRBD1. The V segment lost 5 bases and the J segment 5 bases; nucleotides outside the gene matches: 10. The CDR3 consists of 15 residues. The CDR3 spells CASSDPGTGLDEQYF. CDR3 DNA sequence: TGTGCCAGCAGTGATCCCGGGACAGGGCTAGACGAGCAGTACTTC.

This clonotype came up a few times. The V and J genes are TRBV9 and TRBJ2-7, with D perhaps TRBD2 (6 bases). V dropped 0 bases and J dropped 6 bases, with 13 bases sitting between them. CDR1 SGDLS and CDR2 YYNGEE come from the germline V gene. The CDR3 contains 14 residues. CDR3 sequence (DNA): TGTGCCAGCAGCGTAGGTGGAGGGCTGGGCGAGCAGTACTTC. It translates to CASSVGGGLGEQYF.

This clonotype was observed a handful of times. The CDR3 protein is CASSYNRIGNTIYF. The CDR3 nucleotides are TGTGCCAGCAGTTACAACAGGATTGGAAACACCATATATTTT. This chain connects TRBV6-5 to TRBJ1-3; possible D gene TRBD1, 5 bases. Germline V gene data show CDR1 as MNHEY and CDR2 as SVGAGI. The germline V and J ends were trimmed by 2 bases and 3 bases, with 8 bases remaining between them. The CDR3 is 14 residues long.

The rearrangement uses TRBV7-8 and TRBJ2-1; 10 bases agree with TRBD2. CDR3 size: 16 residues. The V gene's germline CDR1 is SGHVS and CDR2 FQNEAQ. J gave up 1 base and V 3 bases, and 3 bases lay outside the gene matches. DNA for the CDR3: TGTGCCAGCAGCTTTTGGACTAGCGGATCCTACAATGAGCAGTTCTTC. Translating gives CASSFWTSGSYNEQFF.

This clonotype was detected many times. This sequence joins TRBV7-2 and TRBJ1-2; 7 bases line up with TRBD1. Germline lookup yields CDR1 SGHTA and CDR2 FQGNSA. With V trimmed by 2 bases and J by 3 bases, 3 bases remained unmatched. There are 14 residues in the CDR3. The CDR3 loop is CASSLFDRDYGYTF. CDR3 nucleotides: TGTGCCAGCAGCTTATTCGACAGGGACTATGGCTACACCTTC. The variable domain in full, with the rest retrieved from reference TRBV7-2 and TRBJ1-2, is GAGVSQSPSNKVTEKGKDVELRCDPISGHTALYWYRQSLGQGLEFLIYFQGNSAPDKSGLPSDRFSAERTGGSVSTLTIQRTQQEDSAVYLCASSLFDRDYGYTFGSGTRLTVV.

This clonotype was observed at least ten times. The gene calls are TRBV7-6 and TRBJ1-4; unclear D gene. Germline CDR1 and CDR2: SGHVS and FNYEAQ. Trimming stripped 5 bases from V and 7 bases from J, with 17 bases between. The CDR3 sequence is 15 residues long. CDR3 in DNA: TGTGCCAGCAGCCCCGAGTACTCTCTTAGTGAAAAACTGTTTTTT. Its protein is CASSPEYSLSEKLFF.